The rows below give T cell receptor beta chains drawn from one sample of a study of cytomegalovirus exposure and HLA in healthy donors. Sequencing was performed with immunoSEQ multiplex PCR; in TCRdb, only in-frame clones are kept and a portion is missing. In the table there are about 200,000 clones, around 70% of which are singletons. The sequencing input was PBMCs. Receptor source: a man between 35 and 55 years old in good health and CMV-seropositive. CDR3s include the opening cysteine and the closing phenylalanine or tryptophan. A D gene is named only where the DNA matches it firmly. Not every row has a clone size; where given, it reads once, few, many or a size class.

TRBD2	TRBV9	TRBJ2-3	-	CASSASGGASTDTQYF	TGTGCCAGCAGCGCGTCCGGGGGGGCCAGCACAGATACGCAGTATTTT
-	TRBV5-1	TRBJ2-1	-	CASSLVERQYNEQFF	TGCGCCAGCAGCTTGGTCGAGCGACAGTACAATGAGCAGTTCTTC
-	TRBV29-1	TRBJ2-2	-	CSAEVGPRHPGELFF	TGCAGCGCCGAAGTGGGGCCCCGCCACCCCGGGGAGCTGTTTTTT
-	TRBV27	TRBJ2-3	-	CASSLPWTSGSPGTQYF	TGTGCCAGCAGTCTACCCTGGACATCGGGTTCACCAGGCACGCAGTATTTT
-	TRBV28	TRBJ1-3	-	CASSTHSPRVGGTIYF	TGTGCCAGCAGCACTCACTCACCTAGGGTGGGAGGCACCATATATTTT
TRBD1	TRBV4-1	TRBJ2-3	-	CASGTGVMTDTQYF	TGCGCCAGCGGGACAGGGGTAATGACAGATACGCAGTATTTT
TRBD1	TRBV29-1	TRBJ1-2	-	CSVEPGQGKRYTF	TGCAGCGTCGAACCGGGACAGGGTAAACGCTACACCTTC
TRBD2	TRBV4-1	TRBJ2-7	-	CASSQGGGGEQYF	TGCGCCAGCAGCCAGGGGGGGGGAGGGGAGCAGTACTTC
-	TRBV5-1	TRBJ2-3	once	CASSLESGPSTDTQYF	TGCGCCAGCAGCTTGGAGAGCGGACCTAGCACAGATACGCAGTATTTT
-	TRBV7-2	TRBJ2-7	few	CASSLGRGLYEQYF	TGTGCCAGCAGCTTAGGTAGGGGCTTATACGAGCAGTACTTC
-	TRBV19	TRBJ2-3	-	CASSADREPSTDTQYF	TGTGCCAGTAGTGCCGATCGGGAGCCTAGCACAGATACGCAGTATTTT
TRBD2	TRBV4-3	TRBJ2-3	few	CASSQGGGLHTDTQYF	TGCGCCAGCAGCCAGGGGGGAGGGCTACACACAGATACGCAGTATTTT
TRBD1	TRBV4-1	TRBJ2-5	-	CASSHGDRSQETQYF	TGCGCCAGCAGCCACGGGGACAGGTCACAAGAGACCCAGTACTTC
TRBD1	TRBV7-2	TRBJ1-2	once	CASSPRTGHNYGYTF	TGTGCCAGCAGCCCACGGACAGGTCACAACTATGGCTACACCTTC
-	TRBV7-2	TRBJ1-3	-	CASSLQGSPGNTIYF	TGTGCCAGCAGCCTACAGGGTTCGCCTGGAAACACCATATATTTT
-	TRBV11-3	TRBJ2-3	-	CASSLDRLSTDTQYF	TGTGCCAGCAGCTTAGATCGACTGAGCACAGATACGCAGTATTTT
-	TRBV27	TRBJ1-1	once	CASSWVKEGNTEAFF	TGTGCCAGCAGTTGGGTCAAGGAGGGGAACACTGAAGCTTTCTTT
TRBD2	TRBV4-1	TRBJ2-7	few	CASSARLAGTYEQYF	TGCGCCAGCAGCGCGCGGCTAGCGGGAACCTACGAGCAGTACTTC
TRBD2	TRBV4-2	TRBJ2-3	-	CASSQERGTSGGDTQYF	TGTGCCAGCAGCCAAGAGAGGGGGACTAGCGGGGGGGATACGCAGTATTTT
-	TRBV2	TRBJ1-1	-	CASSVGGNIMNTEAFF	TGTGCCAGCTCCGTCGGGGGGAACATCATGAACACTGAAGCTTTCTTT
TRBD1	TRBV6-6	TRBJ2-2	-	CASSIPGQATTGELFF	TGTGCCAGCTCAATACCGGGACAGGCGACCACCGGGGAGCTGTTTTTT
TRBD1	TRBV9	TRBJ1-2	-	CASSDRGTGRMGYYGYTF	TGTGCCAGCAGCGACCGCGGGACAGGGCGAATGGGTTACTATGGCTACACCTTC
-	TRBV7-7	TRBJ2-2	-	CASSPDTGELFF	TGTGCCAGCAGCCCAGATACCGGGGAGCTGTTTTTT
-	TRBV19	TRBJ1-1	few	CASMTTGEAFF	TGTGCCAGTATGACAACAGGTGAAGCTTTCTTT
-	TRBV5-1	TRBJ1-1	few	CASSLPTGNTEAFF	TGCGCCAGCAGCCTACCGACAGGGAACACTGAAGCTTTCTTT
-	TRBV7-6	TRBJ2-5	-	CASSSTGQGETQYF	TGTGCCAGCAGCTCCACGGGCCAGGGAGAGACCCAGTACTTC
TRBD1	TRBV29-1	TRBJ2-1	-	CSGGQGAGEQFF	TGCAGCGGCGGACAGGGGGCAGGTGAGCAGTTCTTC
-	TRBV7-9	TRBJ2-2	-	CASSLEREPGELFF	TGTGCCAGCAGCTTAGAAAGGGAGCCCGGGGAGCTGTTTTTT
TRBD1	TRBV6-1	TRBJ2-7	-	CASSLGTVTVYEQYF	TGTGCCAGCAGCCTAGGGACAGTAACCGTCTACGAGCAGTACTTC
TRBD1	TRBV15	TRBJ2-3	few	CATSRDPGQGPDTQYF	TGTGCCACCAGCAGGGATCCGGGACAGGGGCCAGATACGCAGTATTTT
TRBD1	TRBV2	TRBJ2-6	-	CAGRQGSSGANVLTF	TGTGCCGGGAGACAGGGGAGCTCTGGGGCCAACGTCCTGACTTTC
-	TRBV7-6	TRBJ2-2	-	CASSLVAGGELFF	TGTGCCAGCAGCTTAGTGGCGGGCGGGGAGCTGTTTTTT
-	TRBV4-2	TRBJ1-3	-	CASSQGGSSNTIYF	TGTGCCAGCAGCCAAGGCGGGTCGAGCAACACCATATATTTT
-	TRBV7-9	TRBJ1-1	-	CASSLDGGRQRNTEAFF	TGTGCCAGCAGCTTAGACGGGGGGAGGCAACGGAACACTGAAGCTTTCTTT
-	TRBV7-6	TRBJ2-3	-	CASTRQASTDTQYF	TGTGCCAGCACCCGACAGGCGAGCACAGATACGCAGTATTTT
-	TRBV6-1	TRBJ1-2	-	CASSESARYGYTF	TGTGCCAGCAGTGAATCGGCGAGGTATGGCTACACCTTC
-	TRBV5-1	TRBJ1-4	-	CASSFLGRAPEKLFF	TGCGCCAGCAGCTTTCTGGGCAGGGCGCCGGAAAAACTGTTTTTT
-	TRBV11-2	TRBJ2-1	once	CASSSTISSYNEQFF	TGTGCCAGCAGCTCTACTATCAGCTCCTACAATGAGCAGTTCTTC
TRBD2	TRBV7-2	TRBJ2-1	-	CASSISGGGYNEQFF	TGTGCCAGCAGCATCAGCGGGGGGGGATACAATGAGCAGTTCTTC
TRBD1	TRBV7-8	TRBJ1-1	-	CASSRGTGLNTEAFF	TGTGCCAGCAGCCGTGGGACAGGATTAAACACTGAAGCTTTCTTT
TRBD2	TRBV2	TRBJ2-1	-	CASSGLAEQFF	TGTGCCAGCAGTGGACTAGCGGAACAGTTCTTC
TRBD1	TRBV5-4	TRBJ2-1	-	CASSAGTGYNEQFF	TGTGCCAGCAGCGCCGGGACAGGGTACAATGAGCAGTTCTTC
-	TRBV6-1	TRBJ2-7	-	CASRYRGEGYEQYF	TGTGCCAGCAGGTACAGGGGGGAGGGCTACGAGCAGTACTTC
-	TRBV5-1	TRBJ2-2	once	CASSSSGLNTGELFF	TGCGCCAGCAGCAGCTCAGGGCTAAACACCGGGGAGCTGTTTTTT
TRBD1	TRBV9	TRBJ2-7	-	CASSVEGTGSLEQYF	TGTGCCAGCAGCGTAGAAGGGACAGGGAGTTTGGAGCAGTACTTC